The 2 T cell receptor beta chains below come from one sample, sequenced in a study of blood T cells in healthy people across ages. A sample-barcoded 5' primer and a J-beta primer mix were used in a second PCR of roughly 6 to 11 cycles. TCRdb redid the calling of the 5' RACE reads with MiXCR, one entry per CDR3 protein. The sample holds around 700,000 distinct CDR3 sequences, 25% seen once. The same specimen was also included in a second study, on T cells of mothers and their children.

The source material was blood. The receptor source for this set is a boy between 10 and 17 years old in good health.

This clonotype was seen more than once but under ten times. The gene calls are TRBV25-1 and TRBJ2-5; 10 bases line up with TRBD1. The V and J ends lost 3 bases and 3 bases, in that order; junction bases with no gene match: 1. Germline CDR1 reads MGHDK; CDR2 reads SYGVNS. This CDR3 has 14 residues. Here the CDR3 reads CASSDGTGEETQYF. In DNA, the CDR3 is TGTGCCAGCAGTGACGGGACAGGGGAAGAGACCCAGTACTTC.

The chain's CDR3 is CSGVIRDHNEQFF. The CDR3 DNA is TGCAGCGGTGTTATCCGGGATCACAATGAGCAGTTCTTC. This chain connects TRBV29-1 to TRBJ2-1; weak D call: TRBD2 (5 bases). The length of the CDR3 is 13 residues. V was shortened by 7 bases and J by 5 bases, with 15 bases between the two germline ends. Per germline, CDR1 SQVTM and CDR2 ANQGSEA.